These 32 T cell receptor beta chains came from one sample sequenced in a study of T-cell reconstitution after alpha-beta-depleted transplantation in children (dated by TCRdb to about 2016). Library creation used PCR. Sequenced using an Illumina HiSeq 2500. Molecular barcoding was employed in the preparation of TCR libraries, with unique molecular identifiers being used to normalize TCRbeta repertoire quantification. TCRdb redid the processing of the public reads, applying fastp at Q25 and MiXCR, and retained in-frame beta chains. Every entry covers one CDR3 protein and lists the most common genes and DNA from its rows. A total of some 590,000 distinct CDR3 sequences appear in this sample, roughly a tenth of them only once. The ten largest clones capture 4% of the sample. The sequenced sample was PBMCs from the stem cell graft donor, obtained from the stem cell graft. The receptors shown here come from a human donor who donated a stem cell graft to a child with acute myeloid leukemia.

CDR3 sequence reads: CSVESLGAGDYNEQFF. For the CDR3, the DNA is TGCAGCGTTGAATCCTTAGGGGCTGGGGACTACAATGAGCAGTTCTTC. The chain recombines TRBV29-1 with TRBJ2-1, with D maybe TRBD1 (5 bases). V lost 2 bases and J 3 bases, leaving 17 bases between the germline ends. The CDR3 loop spans 16 amino acids. Germline V CDR1 and CDR2: SQVTM, ANQGSEA.

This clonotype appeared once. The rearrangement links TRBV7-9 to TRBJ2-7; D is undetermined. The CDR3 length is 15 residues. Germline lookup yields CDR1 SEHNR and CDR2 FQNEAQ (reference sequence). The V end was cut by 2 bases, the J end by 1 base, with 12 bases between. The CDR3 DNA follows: TGTGCCAGCAGCTTAACTTCCCCGTTTTCCTACGAGCAGTACTTC. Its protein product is CASSLTSPFSYEQYF. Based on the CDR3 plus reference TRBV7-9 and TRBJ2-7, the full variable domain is DTGVSQNPRHKITKRGQNVTFRCDPISEHNRLYWYRQTLGQGPEFLTYFQNEAQLEKSRLLSDRFSAERPKGSFSTLEIQRTEQGDSAMYLCASSLTSPFSYEQYFGPGTRLTVT.

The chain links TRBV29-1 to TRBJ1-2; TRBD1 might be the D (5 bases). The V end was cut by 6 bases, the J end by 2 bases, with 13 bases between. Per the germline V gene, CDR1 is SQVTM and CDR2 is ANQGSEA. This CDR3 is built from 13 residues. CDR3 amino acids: CSVVGGRNYGYTF. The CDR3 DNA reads TGCAGCGTCGTGGGGGGACGAAACTATGGCTACACCTTC. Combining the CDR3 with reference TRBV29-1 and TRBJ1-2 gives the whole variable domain SAVISQKPSRDICQRGTSLTIQCQVDSQVTMMFWYRQQPGQSLTLIATANQGSEATYESGFVIDKFPISRPNLTFSTLTVSNMSPEDSSIYLCSVVGGRNYGYTFGSGTRLTVV.

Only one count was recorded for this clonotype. The CDR3 DNA follows: TGCAGTGCTAGAGATCCCCTGGGGTCTTCCTACGAGCAGTACTTC. Protein: CSARDPLGSSYEQYF. This rearrangement joins TRBV20-1 to TRBJ2-7; no clear D. V lost 0 bases, J lost 1 base, and 13 bases lay in between. Germline CDR1 and CDR2: DFQATT and SNEGSKA (reference sequence). There are 15 residues in the CDR3.

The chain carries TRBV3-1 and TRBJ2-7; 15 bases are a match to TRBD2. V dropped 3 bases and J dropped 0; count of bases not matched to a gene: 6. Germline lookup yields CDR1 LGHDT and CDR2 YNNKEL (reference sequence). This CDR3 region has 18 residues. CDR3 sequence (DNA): TGTGCCAGCAGCCAGGTCGGACTAGCGGGAGGGAGCTCCTACGAGCAGTACTTC. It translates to CASSQVGLAGGSSYEQYF.

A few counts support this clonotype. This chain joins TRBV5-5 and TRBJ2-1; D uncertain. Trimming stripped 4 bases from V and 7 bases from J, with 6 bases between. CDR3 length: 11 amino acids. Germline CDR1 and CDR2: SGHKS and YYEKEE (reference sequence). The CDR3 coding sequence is TGTGCCAGCAGCGGACCAAATGAGCAGTTCTTC. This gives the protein CASSGPNEQFF.

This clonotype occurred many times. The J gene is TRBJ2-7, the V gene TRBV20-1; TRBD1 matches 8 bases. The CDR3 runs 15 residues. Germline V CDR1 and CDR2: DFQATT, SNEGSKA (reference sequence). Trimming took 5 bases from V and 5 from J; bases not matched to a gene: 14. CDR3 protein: CSAGDNRGSRNEQYF. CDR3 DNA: TGCAGTGCTGGTGACAACAGGGGGTCAAGGAACGAGCAGTACTTC.

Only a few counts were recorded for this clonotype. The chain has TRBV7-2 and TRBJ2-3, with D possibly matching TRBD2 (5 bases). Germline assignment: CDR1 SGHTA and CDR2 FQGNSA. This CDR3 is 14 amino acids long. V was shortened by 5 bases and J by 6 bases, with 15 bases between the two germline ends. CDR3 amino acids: CASSPLQAADTQYF. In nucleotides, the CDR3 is TGTGCCAGCAGCCCCCTCCAAGCGGCGGATACGCAGTATTTT.

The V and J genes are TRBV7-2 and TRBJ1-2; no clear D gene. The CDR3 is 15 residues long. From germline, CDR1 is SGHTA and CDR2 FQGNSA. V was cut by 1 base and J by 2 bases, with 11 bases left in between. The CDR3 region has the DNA TGTGCCAGCAGCTTAGATTCAGGAGACAACTATGGCTACACCTTC. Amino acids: CASSLDSGDNYGYTF. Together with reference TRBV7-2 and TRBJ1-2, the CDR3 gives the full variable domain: GAGVSQSPSNKVTEKGKDVELRCDPISGHTALYWYRQSLGQGLEFLIYFQGNSAPDKSGLPSDRFSAERTGGSVSTLTIQRTQQEDSAVYLCASSLDSGDNYGYTFGSGTRLTVV.

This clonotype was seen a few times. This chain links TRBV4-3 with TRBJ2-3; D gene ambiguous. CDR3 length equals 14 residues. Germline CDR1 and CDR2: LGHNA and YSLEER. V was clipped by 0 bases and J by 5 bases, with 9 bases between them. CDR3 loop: CASSQERAQDTQYF. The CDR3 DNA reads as TGCGCCAGCAGCCAAGAAAGGGCCCAAGATACGCAGTATTTT.

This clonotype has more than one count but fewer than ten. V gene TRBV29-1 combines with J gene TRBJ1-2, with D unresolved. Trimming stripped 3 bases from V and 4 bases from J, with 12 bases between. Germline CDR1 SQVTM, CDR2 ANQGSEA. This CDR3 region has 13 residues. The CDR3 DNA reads TGCAGCGTTGAGGAGGACTCGGCCTATGGCTACACCTTC. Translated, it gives CSVEEDSAYGYTF.

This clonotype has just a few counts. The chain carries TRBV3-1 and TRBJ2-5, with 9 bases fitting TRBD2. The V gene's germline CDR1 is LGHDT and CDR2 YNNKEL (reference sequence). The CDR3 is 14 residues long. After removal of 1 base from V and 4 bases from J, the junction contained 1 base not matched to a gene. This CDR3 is CASSQGRGGETQYF. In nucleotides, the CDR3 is TGTGCCAGCAGCCAAGGGCGGGGGGGAGAGACCCAGTACTTC.

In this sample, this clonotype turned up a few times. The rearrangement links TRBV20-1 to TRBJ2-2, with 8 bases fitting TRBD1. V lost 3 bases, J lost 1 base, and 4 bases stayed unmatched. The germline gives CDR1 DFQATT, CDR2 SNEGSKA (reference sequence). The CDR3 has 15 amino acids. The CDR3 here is CSASPGQVNTGELFF. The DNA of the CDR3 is TGCAGTGCTAGTCCGGGACAGGTGAACACCGGGGAGCTGTTTTTT.

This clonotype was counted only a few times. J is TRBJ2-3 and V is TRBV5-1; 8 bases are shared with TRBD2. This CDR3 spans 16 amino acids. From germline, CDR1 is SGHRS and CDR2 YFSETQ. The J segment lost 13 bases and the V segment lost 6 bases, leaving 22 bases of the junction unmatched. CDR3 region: CASKPWGLGLDPAKYF. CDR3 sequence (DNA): TGCGCCAGCAAACCATGGGGTTTGGGACTAGACCCCGCGAAGTATTTT.

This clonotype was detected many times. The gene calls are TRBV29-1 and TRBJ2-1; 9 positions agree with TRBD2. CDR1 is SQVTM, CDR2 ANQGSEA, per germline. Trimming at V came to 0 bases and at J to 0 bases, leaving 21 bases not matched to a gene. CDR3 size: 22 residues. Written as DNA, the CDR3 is TGCAGCGTTGAAGATTTCTCCGCTCGCCTAGCGGGAAAGTCGAGCTCCTACAATGAGCAGTTCTTC. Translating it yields CSVEDFSARLAGKSSSYNEQFF.

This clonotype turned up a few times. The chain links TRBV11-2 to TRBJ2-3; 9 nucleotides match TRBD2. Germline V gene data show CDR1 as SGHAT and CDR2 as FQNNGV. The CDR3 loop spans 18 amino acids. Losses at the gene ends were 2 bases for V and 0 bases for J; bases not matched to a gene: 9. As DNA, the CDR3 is TGTGCCAGCAGCTTAAATCCCGCTAGCGGGGTTAGCACAGATACGCAGTATTTT. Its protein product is CASSLNPASGVSTDTQYF.

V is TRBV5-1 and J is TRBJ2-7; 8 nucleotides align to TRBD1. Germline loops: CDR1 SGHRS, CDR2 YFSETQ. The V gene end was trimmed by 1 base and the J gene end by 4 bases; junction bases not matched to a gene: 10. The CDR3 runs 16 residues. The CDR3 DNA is TGCGCCAGCAGCTTGATCCCAGGGGGCCTCCTATACGAGCAGTACTTC. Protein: CASSLIPGGLLYEQYF. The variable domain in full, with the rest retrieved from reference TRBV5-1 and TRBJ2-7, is KAGVTQTPRYLIKTRGQQVTLSCSPISGHRSVSWYQQTPGQGLQFLFEYFSETQRNKGNFPGRFSGRQFSNSRSEMNVSTLELGDSALYLCASSLIPGGLLYEQYFGPGTRLTVT.

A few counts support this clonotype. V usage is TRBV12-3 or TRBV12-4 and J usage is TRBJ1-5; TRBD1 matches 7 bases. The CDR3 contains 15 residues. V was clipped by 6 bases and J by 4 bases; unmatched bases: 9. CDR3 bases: TGTGCCAGCAGCTCACGGGACAGACCTAATCAGCCCCAGCATTTT. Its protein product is CASSSRDRPNQPQHF.

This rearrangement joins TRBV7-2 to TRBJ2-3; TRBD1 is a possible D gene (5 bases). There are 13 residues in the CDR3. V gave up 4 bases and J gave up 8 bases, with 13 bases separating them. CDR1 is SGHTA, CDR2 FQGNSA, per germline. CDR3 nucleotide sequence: TGTGCCAGCAGCTCAGGGCCAACCGGTACGCAGTATTTT. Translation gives CASSSGPTGTQYF.

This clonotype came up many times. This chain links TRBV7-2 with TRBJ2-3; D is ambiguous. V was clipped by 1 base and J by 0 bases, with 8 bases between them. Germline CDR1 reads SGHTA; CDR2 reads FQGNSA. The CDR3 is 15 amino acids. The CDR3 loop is CASSLVSTSTDTQYF. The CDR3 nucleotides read TGTGCCAGCAGCTTAGTATCCACTAGCACAGATACGCAGTATTTT.

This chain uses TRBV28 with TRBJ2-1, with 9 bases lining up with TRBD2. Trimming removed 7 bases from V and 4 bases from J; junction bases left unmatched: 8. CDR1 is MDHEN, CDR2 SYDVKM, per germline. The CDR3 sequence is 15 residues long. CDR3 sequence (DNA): TGTGCCAGCATCAGCGGGGGGAGCGGTTACAATGAGCAGTTCTTC. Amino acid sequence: CASISGGSGYNEQFF.

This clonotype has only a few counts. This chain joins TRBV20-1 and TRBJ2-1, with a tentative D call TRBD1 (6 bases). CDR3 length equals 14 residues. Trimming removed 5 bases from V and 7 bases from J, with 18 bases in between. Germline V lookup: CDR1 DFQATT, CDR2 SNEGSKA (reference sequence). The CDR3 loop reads CSAGGALGANEQFF. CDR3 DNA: TGCAGTGCTGGTGGGGCCTTGGGGGCGAATGAGCAGTTCTTC.

CDR3: CASSGSGRPSYEQYF. DNA for the CDR3: TGTGCCAGCAGTGGTAGCGGGCGCCCCTCCTACGAGCAGTACTTC. The genes are TRBV6-1 and TRBJ2-7; TRBD2 aligns across 7 bases. The trim removed 4 bases at V and 0 bases at J, leaving 6 bases unmatched. In germline, CDR1 is MNHNS, CDR2 SASEGT. The CDR3 is 15 amino acids.

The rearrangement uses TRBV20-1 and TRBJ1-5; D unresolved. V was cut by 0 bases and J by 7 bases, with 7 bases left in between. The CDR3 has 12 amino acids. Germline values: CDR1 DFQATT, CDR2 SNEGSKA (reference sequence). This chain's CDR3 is CSARDGGQPQHF. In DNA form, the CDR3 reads TGCAGTGCTAGAGATGGTGGCCAGCCCCAGCATTTT.

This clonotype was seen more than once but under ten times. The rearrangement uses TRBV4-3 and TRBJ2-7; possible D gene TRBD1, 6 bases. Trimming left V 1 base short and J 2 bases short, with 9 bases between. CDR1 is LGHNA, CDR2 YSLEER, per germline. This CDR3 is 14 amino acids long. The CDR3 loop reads CASSQARGAYEQYF. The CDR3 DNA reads TGCGCCAGCAGCCAAGCCAGGGGAGCCTACGAGCAGTACTTC.

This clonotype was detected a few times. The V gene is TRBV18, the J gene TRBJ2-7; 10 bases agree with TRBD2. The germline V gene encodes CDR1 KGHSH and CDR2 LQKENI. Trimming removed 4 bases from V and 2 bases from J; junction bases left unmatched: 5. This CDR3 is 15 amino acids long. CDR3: CASSHGLAETYEQYF. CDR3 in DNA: TGTGCCAGCTCACACGGACTAGCGGAAACCTACGAGCAGTACTTC.

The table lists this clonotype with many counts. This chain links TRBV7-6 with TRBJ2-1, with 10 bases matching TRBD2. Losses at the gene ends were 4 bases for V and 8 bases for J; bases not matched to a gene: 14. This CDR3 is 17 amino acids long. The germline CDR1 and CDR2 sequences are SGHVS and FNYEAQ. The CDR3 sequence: CASSSLGVLAGEDEQFF. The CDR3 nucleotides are TGTGCCAGCAGCTCCCTTGGCGTGCTAGCGGGAGAAGATGAGCAGTTCTTC.

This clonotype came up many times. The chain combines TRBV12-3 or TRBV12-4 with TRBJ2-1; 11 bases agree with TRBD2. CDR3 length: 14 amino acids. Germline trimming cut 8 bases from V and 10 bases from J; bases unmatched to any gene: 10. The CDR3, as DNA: TGTGCCAGCGAACCGGGACTAGCGGCCAAGGAGCAGTTCTTC. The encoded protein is CASEPGLAAKEQFF.

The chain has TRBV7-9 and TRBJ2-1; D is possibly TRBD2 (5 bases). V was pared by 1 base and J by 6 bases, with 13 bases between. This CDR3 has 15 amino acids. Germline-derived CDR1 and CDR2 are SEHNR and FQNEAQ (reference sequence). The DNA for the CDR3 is TGTGCCAGCAGCTTAGTCAGTGCTCGGGGCAATGAGCAGTTCTTC. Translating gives CASSLVSARGNEQFF.

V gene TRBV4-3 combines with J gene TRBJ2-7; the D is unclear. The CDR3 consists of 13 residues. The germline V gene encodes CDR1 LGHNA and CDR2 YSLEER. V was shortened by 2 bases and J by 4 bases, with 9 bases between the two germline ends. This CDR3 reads CASSQIAGYEQYF. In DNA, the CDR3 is TGCGCCAGCAGCCAAATAGCCGGATACGAGCAGTACTTC.

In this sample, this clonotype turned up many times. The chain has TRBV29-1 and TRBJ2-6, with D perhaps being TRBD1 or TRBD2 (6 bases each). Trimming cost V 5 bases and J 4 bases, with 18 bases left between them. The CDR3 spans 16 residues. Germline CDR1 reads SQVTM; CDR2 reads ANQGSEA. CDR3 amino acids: CSVNRHGGSGANVLTF. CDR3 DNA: TGCAGCGTTAATCGACACGGGGGCTCGGGGGCCAACGTCCTGACTTTC.

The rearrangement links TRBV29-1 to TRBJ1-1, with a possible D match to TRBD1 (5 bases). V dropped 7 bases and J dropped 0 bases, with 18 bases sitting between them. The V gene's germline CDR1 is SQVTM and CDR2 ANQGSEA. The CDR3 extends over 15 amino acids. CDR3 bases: TGCAGCGCTTCTCCGGGACCCCTCATGAACACTGAAGCTTTCTTT. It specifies CSASPGPLMNTEAFF.